Given below is one T cell receptor beta chain in context. Noted treatment: about 20 received Ad26.COV2.S at low or high dose, single or two shots; about five received placebo; per-sample allocation not given. Vaccine and placebo recipients were sampled on day 63 after the first injection. The ends lost 5 bases at V and 7 bases at J; junction bases unmatched: 6. CDR3 size: 14 residues. CDR1 and CDR2 (germline): LNHDA, SQIVND (reference sequence). The sample is drawn from a study of Ad26.COV2.S vaccination and SARS-CoV-2 variants. Method: immunoSEQ multiplex PCR; TCRdb's copy keeps in-frame clones and lacks some. Of about 400,000 clones in the sample, around 92% were seen once.

The chain carries TRBV19 and TRBJ2-1; 9 bases fit TRBD2. This material consisted of peripheral blood, taken in a trial of Ad26.COV2.S vaccine versus placebo. This clonotype originated in a person aged 18-60 years who received the Ad26.COV2.S COVID-19 vaccine or a placebo. The CDR3 protein is CASSQAGGWNEQFF. As DNA, the CDR3 is TGTGCCAGTAGTCAGGCGGGGGGGTGGAATGAGCAGTTCTTC.